Listed here are 16 T cell receptor beta chains from one sample, sequenced in a study of T cell repertoires in cytomegalovirus infection (dated by TCRdb to about 2019). For sequencing, an Illumina HiSeq 1500 was employed. TCRdb itself trimmed the public reads at Q25 with fastp, ran MiXCR and retained productive beta chains. Each entry is one CDR3 protein sequence, shown with its most common DNA and genes. Here the sample has 150,000 to 200,000 distinct CDR3 sequences; about an eighth occur a single time. Roughly 27% of the sample comes from the top ten. The sample taken for sequencing was PBMCs. These receptors were collected from a human donor in good health (CMV status not recorded). Some clones in this sample may be carry-over from other donors' samples.

The chain links TRBV28 to TRBJ2-6; D possibly matches TRBD1 or TRBD2 (5 bases each). The V and J ends lost 6 bases and 1 base respectively, with 13 bases between them. Germline CDR1 MDHEN, CDR2 SYDVKM. The CDR3 spans 16 residues. The CDR3 region is CASSPWGKSGANVLTF. The CDR3 DNA is TGTGCCAGCAGCCCATGGGGGAAATCTGGGGCCAACGTCCTGACTTTC. The entire variable domain, with the rest obtained from reference TRBV28 and TRBJ2-6, is as follows: DVKVTQSSRYLVKRTGEKVFLECVQDMDHENMFWYRQDPGLGLRLIYFSYDVKMKEKGDIPEGYSVSREKKERFSLILESASTNQTSMYLCASSPWGKSGANVLTFGAGSRLTVL.

This clonotype was observed at least ten times. V usage is TRBV9 and J usage is TRBJ2-1; possible D gene TRBD2, 6 bases. There are 17 residues in the CDR3. CDR1 and CDR2 from the germline V gene are SGDLS and YYNGEE. Between the trimmed V and J ends, which lost 0 bases and 0 bases, there was a span of 13 bases. Here the CDR3 reads CASSVGGRGSSYNEQFF. CDR3 coding DNA: TGTGCCAGCAGCGTAGGTGGTCGGGGGAGCTCCTACAATGAGCAGTTCTTC.

A few counts support this clonotype. The chain has TRBV4-2 and TRBJ2-3; 11 positions match TRBD2. J gave up 2 bases and V 3 bases, and 10 bases lay outside the gene matches. The germline CDR1 and CDR2 sequences are LGHNA and YNFKEQ. The CDR3 extends over 18 amino acids. Written as DNA, the CDR3 is TGTGCCAGCAGCCATCCCGGGACTAGCGGACTTTCCACAGATACGCAGTATTTT. Translating it yields CASSHPGTSGLSTDTQYF.

This chain joins TRBV27 and TRBJ2-2; D may be TRBD1 (5 bases). The germline CDR1 and CDR2 sequences are MNHEY and SMNVEV (reference sequence). V was clipped by 5 bases and J by 0 bases, with 10 bases between them. The CDR3 has 15 residues. The CDR3 nucleotides are TGTGCCAGCAGTCACGTCAGGGCGAACACCGGGGAGCTGTTTTTT. It is translated as CASSHVRANTGELFF.

This clonotype occurred a few times. The CDR3 spells CASSYPSQGETGYTF. The CDR3 DNA sequence: TGTGCCAGCAGTTACCCATCCCAGGGTGAGACGGGCTACACCTTC. This rearrangement joins TRBV6-2 or TRBV6-3 to TRBJ1-2; tentatively, D is TRBD1 (5 bases). The CDR3 sequence is 15 residues long. Germline CDR1 and CDR2: MNHEY and SVGEGT. The ends were cut back, 2 bases at V and 8 bases at J, with 18 bases in the middle.

The chain combines TRBV28 with TRBJ1-5, with TRBD1 matching 8 bases. This CDR3 is 13 amino acids long. The V and J ends lost 3 bases and 6 bases, in that order; junction bases with no gene match: 1. Germline V gene sequence: CDR1 MDHEN, CDR2 SYDVKM. CDR3 loop: CASSFRGPQPQHF. In nucleotides, the CDR3 is TGTGCCAGCAGTTTCAGGGGGCCTCAGCCCCAGCATTTT.

This clonotype came up a few times. DNA for the CDR3: TGTGCCACCACGCGCTCCTACAATGAGCAGTTCTTC. Its protein is CATTRSYNEQFF. V and J are TRBV24-1 and TRBJ2-1, with D hard to call. The CDR3 contains 12 residues. The germline V and J ends were trimmed by 8 bases and 0 bases, with 4 bases remaining between them. From germline, CDR1 is KGHDR and CDR2 SFDVKD.

This clonotype was recorded at least ten times. The chain recombines TRBV7-2 with TRBJ1-5, with D tentatively TRBD1 (5 bases). Germline CDR1 reads SGHTA; CDR2 reads FQGNSA. Trimming removed 3 bases from V and 1 base from J, with 13 bases in between. There are 16 residues in the CDR3. The CDR3 DNA reads as TGTGCCAGCAGCTTTATGCTTAGGGACAGCAATCAGCCCCAGCATTTT. Translating gives CASSFMLRDSNQPQHF. Full variable domain (missing parts from reference TRBV7-2 and TRBJ1-5): GAGVSQSPSNKVTEKGKDVELRCDPISGHTALYWYRQSLGQGLEFLIYFQGNSAPDKSGLPSDRFSAERTGGSVSTLTIQRTQQEDSAVYLCASSFMLRDSNQPQHFGDGTRLSIL.

Ten or more counts support this clonotype. The gene calls are TRBV10-3 and TRBJ2-5; 14 bases are a match to TRBD2. The V gene's germline CDR1 is ENHRY and CDR2 SYGVKD. The V gene end was trimmed by 4 bases and the J gene end by 5 bases; junction bases not matched to a gene: 9. The CDR3 loop spans 17 amino acids. In nucleotides, the CDR3 is TGTGCCATCAGTGGGGGACTAGCGGGGGCCGGCGGGGAGACCCAGTACTTC. It translates to CAISGGLAGAGGETQYF.

This clonotype appeared many times. The gene calls are TRBV6-5 and TRBJ2-5; 11 bases fit TRBD1. The CDR3 has 15 residues. The ends lost 6 bases at V and 4 bases at J; junction bases unmatched: 7. Germline V gene sequence: CDR1 MNHEY, CDR2 SVGAGI. This chain's CDR3 is CASSPSDRGRETQYF. DNA of the CDR3: TGTGCCAGCAGCCCTTCGGACAGGGGGCGAGAGACCCAGTACTTC.

CDR3 sequence (DNA): TGCAGCGTTGGAGGACTACTCGTGGCAGATACGCAGTATTTT. Translation: CSVGGLLVADTQYF. The J gene is TRBJ2-3, the V gene TRBV29-1; D possibly corresponds to TRBD2 (6 bases). Trimming removed 4 bases at V and 4 bases at J, with 15 bases between. CDR3 length: 14 residues. Germline loops: CDR1 SQVTM, CDR2 ANQGSEA.

The table lists this clonotype with many counts. This chain joins TRBV7-9 and TRBJ1-6; possible D gene TRBD1, 6 bases. The CDR3 has 14 amino acids. With 5 bases removed from V and 4 bases from J, the gap between germline ends came to 9 bases. The germline V gene encodes CDR1 SEHNR and CDR2 FQNEAQ (reference sequence). The CDR3 protein is CASSRGQYNSPLHF. CDR3 DNA: TGTGCCAGCAGCCGCGGACAGTATAATTCACCCCTCCACTTT.

The V and J genes are TRBV5-1 and TRBJ2-1, with D hard to call. V lost 1 base and J 5 bases, leaving 7 bases between the germline ends. The CDR3 is made up of 13 amino acids. Germline assignment: CDR1 SGHRS and CDR2 YFSETQ. The CDR3 region is CASSLNSHNEQFF. The DNA of the CDR3 is TGCGCCAGCAGCTTGAACAGCCACAATGAGCAGTTCTTC.

The rearrangement uses TRBV7-6 and TRBJ2-7; D remains ambiguous. This CDR3 contains 15 residues. Germline loops: CDR1 SGHVS, CDR2 FNYEAQ. V lost 0 bases to trimming and J lost 3 bases, with 12 bases between them. CDR3 nucleotide sequence: TGTGCCAGCAGCTTAGCCCGAGGAGTTTACTACGAGCAGTACTTC. It yields the protein CASSLARGVYYEQYF.

This clonotype has a handful of counts. This rearrangement joins TRBV15 to TRBJ2-2; no definite D call. V was cut by 7 bases and J by 4 bases, with 13 bases left in between. The CDR3 loop spans 14 amino acids. Germline CDR1 and CDR2: LNHNV and YYDKDF (reference sequence). CDR3 sequence: CATTRVGGTGELFF. The CDR3 nucleotides read TGTGCCACCACCCGGGTGGGCGGCACCGGGGAGCTGTTTTTT.

This clonotype came up a few times. V is TRBV29-1 and J is TRBJ1-1, with D tentatively TRBD1 (5 bases). With 6 bases removed from V and 5 bases from J, the gap between germline ends came to 19 bases. From germline, CDR1 is SQVTM and CDR2 ANQGSEA. The CDR3 spans 14 residues. The CDR3 sequence is CSVPLPGKRTEAFF. CDR3 coding DNA: TGCAGCGTCCCCCTCCCAGGGAAGAGGACTGAAGCTTTCTTT.